This T cell receptor beta chain came from a study of identical twins. This clonotype was recorded a few times. The antigen remains unidentified. Template switching (which added a universal primer site) was used, and cDNA carried unique molecular identifiers. MiXCR, applied by TCRdb to the 5' RACE reads, yields one record per CDR3 protein. The sample includes hundreds of thousands of distinct CDR3 sequences, around 24% of them seen just once. Study-level results: Alpha sequences out of frame and shared by twins had excess low generation probability.

This same sample was also taken into another study, of yellow fever vaccine responses in identical twins. That source adds: Twins' T cell vaccine responses reportedly looked partly convergent, partly personalized.

Sequencing was performed on CD4+ T cells sorted from blood. This clonotype was obtained from a woman in her late teens or twenties in good health.

The CDR3 DNA is TGTGCCAGCAGCACAGGGACAGTACAAGAGACCCAGTACTTC. This translates into CASSTGTVQETQYF. The chain combines TRBV11-2 with TRBJ2-5; 7 bases are shared with TRBD1. V gave up 5 bases and J gave up 2 bases; unmatched junction bases: 5. Germline V gene sequence: CDR1 SGHAT, CDR2 FQNNGV. The CDR3 extends over 14 amino acids. The variable domain in full, with the rest retrieved from reference TRBV11-2 and TRBJ2-5, is EAGVAQSPRYKIIEKRQSVAFWCNPISGHATLYWYQQILGQGPKLLIQFQNNGVVDDSQLPKDRFSAERLKGVDSTLKIQPAKLEDSAVYLCASSTGTVQETQYFGPGTRLLVL.